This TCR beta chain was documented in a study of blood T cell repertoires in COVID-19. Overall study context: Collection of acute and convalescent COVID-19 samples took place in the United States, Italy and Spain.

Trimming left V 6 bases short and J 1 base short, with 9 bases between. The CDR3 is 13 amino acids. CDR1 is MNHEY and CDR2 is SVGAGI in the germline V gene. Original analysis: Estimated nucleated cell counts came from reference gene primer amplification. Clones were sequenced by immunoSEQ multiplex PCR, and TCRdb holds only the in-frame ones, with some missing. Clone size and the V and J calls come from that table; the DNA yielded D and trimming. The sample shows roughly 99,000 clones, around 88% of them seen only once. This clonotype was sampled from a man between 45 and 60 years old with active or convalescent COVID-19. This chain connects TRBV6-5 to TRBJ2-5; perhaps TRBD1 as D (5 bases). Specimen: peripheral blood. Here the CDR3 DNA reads TGTGCCAGCAGATCGACAGCCCAAGAGACCCAGTACTTC. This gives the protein CASRSTAQETQYF.